This T cell receptor beta chain stems from a study of blood T cell repertoires in COVID-19. Across the whole study: Sources were T cells, B-cell-depleted T cells, or PBMCs; the material itself was cDNA or gDNA.

The CDR3 sequence is 15 residues long. J lost 4 bases, V lost 1 base, and 4 bases had no gene match. CDR1 SEHNR and CDR2 FQNEAQ come from the germline V gene (reference sequence). Under the authors' procedure: Estimated nucleated cell counts came from reference gene primer amplification. The table came from immunoSEQ multiplex PCR; TCRdb's copy has only in-frame clones and leaves some out. V, J and clone size are those of that table, while D and trimming were read from the DNA. This sample has about 23,000 clones, with 80% to 95% found just once. The TCR comes from a human donor in a cohort sampled during active COVID-19. The chain couples TRBV7-9 to TRBJ1-2; 9 bases fit TRBD1. What was sequenced was peripheral blood. CDR3 sequence reads: CASSLVGQGGYGYTF. Here the CDR3 DNA reads TGTGCCAGCAGCTTAGTGGGACAGGGCGGCTATGGCTACACCTTC.